A single sample is the source of the 23 T cell receptor beta chains below, sequenced in a study of T-cell reconstitution after alpha-beta-depleted transplantation in children. The authors prepared the TCRbeta library with unique molecular identifiers. TCRdb analysed the PCR reads with MiXCR anew, one entry per CDR3 protein. There are hundreds of thousands of distinct CDR3 sequences in the sample; over 10% occur only once, and 0.79% lies in the top ten. Sequences were derived from PBMCs, sampled before TCRalphabeta/CD19-depleted stem cell transplant. The receptors shown here come from a girl aged 2-10 years with congenital amegakaryocytic thrombocytopenia, due to receive a stem cell transplant.

This rearrangement joins TRBV29-1 to TRBJ2-3; TRBD1 aligns across 7 bases. The V segment lost 5 bases and the J segment 2 bases; nucleotides outside the gene matches: 4. This CDR3 spans 13 amino acids. The germline V gene encodes CDR1 SQVTM and CDR2 ANQGSEA. CDR3 sequence reads: CSVLTGNTDTQYF. The CDR3 region has the DNA TGCAGCGTTTTGACAGGGAACACAGATACGCAGTATTTT.

This clonotype was seen a handful of times. V gene TRBV11-2 combines with J gene TRBJ2-3; maybe TRBD1 (5 bases). CDR1 is SGHAT, CDR2 FQNNGV, per germline. The CDR3 sequence is 16 residues long. The V end lost 5 bases, the J end lost 1 base, and 16 bases lay between the germline ends. The CDR3 nucleotides are TGTGCCAGCAGCCCAGGCCCGGACATTGGCACAGATACGCAGTATTTT. This translates into CASSPGPDIGTDTQYF.

This clonotype was found many times. The gene calls are TRBV12-3 or TRBV12-4 and TRBJ2-3; D could derive from TRBD1 or TRBD2 (5 bases each). V was trimmed by 6 bases and J by 0 bases, leaving 10 bases between them. The CDR3 has 14 amino acids. The CDR3 loop is CASSRDRSTDTQYF. The CDR3 DNA follows: TGTGCCAGCAGCCGGGACCGCAGCACAGATACGCAGTATTTT.

The V call is TRBV3-1, the J call TRBJ2-2, with TRBD2 identical over 7 bases. J gave up 1 base and V 7 bases, and 6 bases lay outside the gene matches. Germline lookup yields CDR1 LGHDT and CDR2 YNNKEL (reference sequence). The CDR3 has 15 residues. The CDR3 is CASTRQRENTGELFF. DNA of the CDR3: TGTGCCAGCACCCGGCAGCGGGAGAACACCGGGGAGCTGTTTTTT.

This clonotype came up many times. The J gene is TRBJ2-4, the V gene TRBV29-1; no firm D call. The V gene lost 4 bases and the J gene lost 7 bases, with 11 bases spanning the gap. The CDR3 is 12 residues long. Germline V gives CDR1 SQVTM, CDR2 ANQGSEA. The DNA of the CDR3 is TGCAGCGTTGGGGGATATGGGAACATTCAGTACTTC. Its protein is CSVGGYGNIQYF.

This clonotype was found many times. This chain links TRBV20-1 with TRBJ2-1; 7 bases align to TRBD2. The V gene's germline CDR1 is DFQATT and CDR2 SNEGSKA (reference sequence). This CDR3 region has 15 residues. The V segment lost 6 bases and the J segment 5 bases; nucleotides outside the gene matches: 13. This CDR3 is CSAPGWGGMNNEQFF. CDR3 bases: TGCAGTGCCCCTGGATGGGGGGGAATGAACAATGAGCAGTTCTTC.

V and J are TRBV5-1 and TRBJ2-5, with D maybe TRBD2 (5 bases). The CDR3 length is 15 residues. The germline V and J ends were trimmed by 0 bases and 2 bases, with 11 bases remaining between them. CDR1 and CDR2 from the germline V gene are SGHRS and YFSETQ. The CDR3 nucleotides are TGCGCCAGCAGCTTGGCCAGCGGATTACAAGAGACCCAGTACTTC. Protein product: CASSLASGLQETQYF.

This clonotype was counted at least ten times. The chain uses TRBV5-5 and TRBJ2-3; tentatively, D is TRBD2 (6 bases). Germline assignment: CDR1 SGHKS and CDR2 YYEKEE (reference sequence). Trimming removed 2 bases from V and 2 bases from J, with 12 bases in between. The CDR3 loop spans 15 amino acids. Here the CDR3 DNA reads TGTGCCAGCAGCTTTTGGCGGGACCCCACAGATACGCAGTATTTT. Protein product: CASSFWRDPTDTQYF.

About this clonotype: This may arise from a read error, as a much more abundant clone is one base away. The rearrangement links TRBV20-1 to TRBJ1-5, with D possibly TRBD1 on 5 matching bases. Trimming shortened V by 0 bases and J by 7 bases, and 10 bases separated the two germline ends. The CDR3 totals 13 residues. Germline CDR1 and CDR2: DFQATT and SNEGSKA (reference sequence). The CDR3 coding sequence is TGCAGTGCTAGAGATAGGGGCAGCCAGCCCCAGCATTTT. The encoded protein is CSARDRGSQPQHF.

This clonotype was counted many times. In DNA form, the CDR3 reads TGCGCCAGCAGTGAACGAGCGGGGCTCACAGATACGCAGTATTTT. It yields the protein CASSERAGLTDTQYF. The gene calls are TRBV10-1 and TRBJ2-3; 7 nucleotides line up with TRBD2. With V trimmed by 3 bases and J by 2 bases, 5 bases remained unmatched. This CDR3 has 15 amino acids. The V gene's germline CDR1 is WNHNN and CDR2 SYGVQD (reference sequence).

The DNA of the CDR3 is TGCAGTGCATATAATCCGGGACTAGCGGTATACAATGAGCAGTTCTTC. Protein sequence: CSAYNPGLAVYNEQFF. The V and J genes are TRBV20-1 and TRBJ2-1; TRBD2 aligns across 11 bases. Germline V gives CDR1 DFQATT, CDR2 SNEGSKA (reference sequence). The ends lost 6 bases at V and 4 bases at J; junction bases unmatched: 11. This CDR3 is 16 amino acids long.

This clonotype occurred many times. This chain uses TRBV20-1 with TRBJ2-7; D is ambiguous. The germline V gene encodes CDR1 DFQATT and CDR2 SNEGSKA (reference sequence). V was clipped by 0 bases and J by 4 bases, with 10 bases between them. The CDR3 length is 13 residues. The chain's CDR3 is CSARDLSTYEQYF. DNA for the CDR3: TGCAGTGCTAGAGACCTCTCAACATACGAGCAGTACTTC.

This clonotype occurred many times. The genes are TRBV28 and TRBJ2-3, with D hard to call. V gave up 7 bases and J gave up 4 bases, with 15 bases separating them. CDR1 is MDHEN, CDR2 SYDVKM, per germline. The CDR3 covers 14 residues. The CDR3 nucleotides are TGTGCCAGCACCCGAGGTCCGTTCGCAGATACGCAGTATTTT. Translating gives CASTRGPFADTQYF.

In its sample, this clonotype was seen a few times. This chain connects TRBV27 to TRBJ2-3; 8 positions agree with TRBD2. CDR1 is MNHEY and CDR2 is SMNVEV in the germline V gene (reference sequence). V gave up 5 bases and J gave up 5 bases; unmatched junction bases: 9. CDR3 length: 15 amino acids. The CDR3 DNA reads as TGTGCCAGCAGTACCGGGAGGGCCAGGGGAGATACGCAGTATTTT. It codes for CASSTGRARGDTQYF.

This clonotype occurred a few times. The V gene is TRBV15, the J gene TRBJ2-7; a weak D match, TRBD1 (5 bases). V was shortened by 0 bases and J by 3 bases, with 24 bases between the two germline ends. The germline V gene has CDR1 LNHNV and CDR2 YYDKDF (reference sequence). The CDR3 consists of 19 residues. CDR3 residues: CATSRDSFYPGQRGYEQYF. DNA of the CDR3: TGTGCCACCAGCAGAGATTCGTTTTACCCCGGACAAAGAGGCTACGAGCAGTACTTC. Looking up the rest from reference TRBV15 and TRBJ2-7 gives the full variable domain: DAMVIQNPRYQVTQFGKPVTLSCSQTLNHNVMYWYQQKSSQAPKLLFHYYDKDFNNEADTPDNFQSRRPNTSFCFLDIRSPGLGDTAMYLCATSRDSFYPGQRGYEQYFGPGTRLTVT.

This clonotype was picked up many times. The V and J genes are TRBV20-1 and TRBJ2-3, with 9 bases that match TRBD2. CDR1 and CDR2 (germline): DFQATT, SNEGSKA (reference sequence). After removal of 2 bases from V and 4 bases from J, the junction contained 13 bases not matched to a gene. The length of the CDR3 is 17 residues. The DNA of the CDR3 is TGCAGTGCTAGAAGCCCCCTTGGCGGGAGGGCCCCAGATACGCAGTATTTT. It translates to CSARSPLGGRAPDTQYF.

This clonotype was seen repeatedly, ten times or more. V and J are TRBV10-3 and TRBJ1-1; D is ambiguous. The ends were cut back, 8 bases at V and 1 base at J, with 11 bases in the middle. This CDR3 has 13 amino acids. Germline assignment: CDR1 ENHRY and CDR2 SYGVKD. CDR3 nucleotide sequence: TGTGCCATCCTCGAGGATTCGAACACTGAAGCTTTCTTT. Protein: CAILEDSNTEAFF.

Ten or more counts support this clonotype. J is TRBJ2-7 and V is TRBV6-2 or TRBV6-3; D gene uncertain. The germline gives CDR1 MNHEY, CDR2 SVGEGT. Trimming pared 3 bases from V and 0 bases from J, leaving 15 bases between. CDR3 length: 16 amino acids. In DNA, the CDR3 is TGTGCCAGCAGTTATTTGTCGGCCATATTCTCCTACGAGCAGTACTTC. As protein: CASSYLSAIFSYEQYF.

This clonotype appeared many times. This rearrangement joins TRBV20-1 to TRBJ1-1, with D possibly being TRBD1 (5 bases). The V end was cut by 5 bases, the J end by 6 bases, with 22 bases between. The V gene's germline CDR1 is DFQATT and CDR2 SNEGSKA (reference sequence). The CDR3 covers 15 residues. The CDR3 DNA sequence: TGCAGTGCTTCTCGTGTCCCGGCTCGGGGGTCTGAAGCTTTCTTT. Protein product: CSASRVPARGSEAFF.

About this clonotype itself: A read error may account for a junction end that differs from germline. The gene calls are TRBV18 and TRBJ2-3, with TRBD2 matching 11 bases. CDR1 and CDR2 from the germline V gene are KGHSH and LQKENI. The CDR3 spans 16 residues. CDR3: CASRTQLAGDTNTQYF. CDR3 nucleotides: TGTGCCAGCCGAACACAACTAGCGGGAGACACAAATACGCAGTATTTT.

This clonotype has at least ten counts. V is TRBV5-1 and J is TRBJ2-1; D is unresolved. CDR3 length: 12 amino acids. V shed 1 base and J shed 6 bases, with 5 bases lying between them. The germline gives CDR1 SGHRS, CDR2 YFSETQ. CDR3 sequence: CASSLSANEQFF. The CDR3 coding sequence is TGCGCCAGCAGCTTGTCGGCCAATGAGCAGTTCTTC.

This clonotype was counted a few times. This sequence joins TRBV30 and TRBJ1-1; D is unclear. CDR3 size: 13 residues. V was clipped by 3 bases and J by 0 bases, with 8 bases between them. CDR1 and CDR2 from the germline V gene are GTSNPN and SVGIG (reference sequence). The CDR3 DNA reads as TGTGCCTGGAGGAAAACCCTGAACACTGAAGCTTTCTTT. Translated: CAWRKTLNTEAFF.

The rearrangement links TRBV5-1 to TRBJ2-3; 9 bases agree with TRBD2. V dropped 4 bases and J dropped 5; count of bases not matched to a gene: 5. The CDR3 runs to 14 residues. Germline values: CDR1 SGHRS, CDR2 YFSETQ. CDR3 nucleotide sequence: TGCGCCAGCAGCAGCGGGACTAGCCGAGATACGCAGTATTTT. Translating gives CASSSGTSRDTQYF.